The present T cell receptor (beta chain) was sequenced within a study of cytomegalovirus exposure and HLA in healthy donors. PCR amplification relied on 60 Vbeta primers (plus 13 Jbeta primers). Assay used: immunoSEQ multiplex PCR; TCRdb lists only in-frame clones, some missing. The data hold 150,000 or so clones, with roughly 79% observed a single time. In germline, CDR1 is SGDLS, CDR2 YYNGEE. CDR3 length: 12 amino acids. V lost 0 bases, J lost 13 bases, and 3 bases stayed unmatched. This sequence was found in a woman in her thirties or forties in good health and CMV-seropositive. Specimen: PBMCs. The rearrangement uses TRBV9 and TRBJ2-1; 8 bases are shared with TRBD1. The CDR3 nucleotides are TGTGCCAGCAGCGTAGACAGGGGGAGACAGTTCTTC. It translates to CASSVDRGRQFF.